This T cell receptor beta chain was found in a study of blood T cell repertoires in COVID-19. For the study at large: The origin of the acute and convalescent COVID-19 samples was the United States, Italy and Spain. Sources were T cells, B-cell-depleted T cells, or PBMCs; the material itself was cDNA or gDNA.

Clones were sequenced by immunoSEQ multiplex PCR, and TCRdb holds only the in-frame ones, with some missing. The sample includes 150,000 to 200,000 clones, roughly 93% of them seen just once. V dropped 8 bases and J dropped 9; count of bases not matched to a gene: 15. The length of the CDR3 is 15 residues. Germline CDR1 reads MNHEY; CDR2 reads SVGAGI. The source is a woman in her forties or fifties with acute or convalescent COVID-19. This chain connects TRBV6-5 to TRBJ1-5; 8 bases line up with TRBD1. The sample taken for sequencing was peripheral blood. CDR3 DNA: TGTGCCAGCTACCGGACAGGGTGGTCGCGGGGGCCCCAGCATTTT. This translates into CASYRTGWSRGPQHF.